Presented here are 20 T cell receptor beta chains from one specimen sequenced in a study of cytomegalovirus exposure and HLA in healthy donors. Only in-frame clones appear in the TCRdb table, and some are missing; sequencing was by immunoSEQ multiplex PCR. The sample lists 110,000 or so clones, around 82% seen once, with around 2.7% in the top ten. The material sequenced was PBMCs. Source of these receptors: a woman between 18 and 29 years old in good health and CMV-seronegative.

The table lists this clone with a count of one. The CDR3 sequence is CASSPGAGNYGYTF. CDR3 DNA sequence: TGTGCCAGCTCACCGGGGGCAGGGAACTATGGCTACACCTTC. V usage is TRBV18 and J usage is TRBJ1-2; D may be TRBD1 (6 bases). Germline V gives CDR1 KGHSH, CDR2 LQKENI. CDR3 length: 14 amino acids. V was shortened by 3 bases and J by 2 bases, with 10 bases between the two germline ends.

The chain couples TRBV7-9 to TRBJ1-2; perhaps TRBD1 as D (6 bases). From germline, CDR1 is SEHNR and CDR2 FQNEAQ (reference sequence). The V end was cut by 5 bases, the J end by 0 bases, with 10 bases between. This CDR3 is built from 14 residues. The CDR3 DNA reads as TGTGCCAGCAGCGCCCGACAGGCTAACTATGGCTACACCTTC. It is translated as CASSARQANYGYTF.

This chain uses TRBV25-1 with TRBJ1-5, with 7 bases fitting TRBD1. The V gene end was trimmed by 4 bases and the J gene end by 3 bases; junction bases not matched to a gene: 6. Per the germline V gene, CDR1 is MGHDK and CDR2 is SYGVNS. This CDR3 contains 15 residues. In DNA form, the CDR3 reads TGTGCCAGCAGTGGCCGGGACAGCACCAATCAGCCCCAGCATTTT. This encodes CASSGRDSTNQPQHF.

The chain carries TRBV7-8 and TRBJ1-5; D uncertain. CDR1 is SGHVS, CDR2 FQNEAQ, per germline. The V end was cut by 0 bases, the J end by 3 bases, with 3 bases between. This CDR3 spans 13 amino acids. The CDR3 spells CASSLANNQPQHF. CDR3 in DNA: TGTGCCAGCAGCTTAGCCAACAATCAGCCCCAGCATTTT.

The V call is TRBV6-1, the J call TRBJ2-1; D might be TRBD1 (5 bases). Trimming removed 2 bases at V and 8 bases at J, with 13 bases between. The CDR3 consists of 14 residues. In germline, CDR1 is MNHNS, CDR2 SASEGT. The CDR3, as DNA: TGTGCCAGCAGTGAATGGACAAACCTGTATGAGCAGTTCTTC. Protein: CASSEWTNLYEQFF.

The chain joins TRBV4-1 to TRBJ2-7; TRBD1 matches 7 bases. From germline, CDR1 is MGHRA and CDR2 YSYEKL. Trimming removed 3 bases from V and 2 bases from J; junction bases left unmatched: 7. The CDR3 loop spans 15 amino acids. Written as DNA, the CDR3 is TGCGCCAGCAGCCACGACACCGGGACAGCCTACGAGCAGTACTTC. Amino acid sequence: CASSHDTGTAYEQYF.

In its sample, this clone was seen a few times. An end of the junction differs from the germline gene, which may be a read error. The chain has TRBV2 and TRBJ2-7, with a possible D match to TRBD1 (5 bases). CDR3 length equals 11 residues. Germline loops: CDR1 SNHLY, CDR2 FYNNEI. The CDR3 DNA follows: TGTGCCAGCAGGGATGGGGCAGGACCACTCTTC. It yields the protein CASRDGAGPLF.

The chain links TRBV6-5 to TRBJ2-1, with D perhaps matching TRBD1 (5 bases). CDR3 length equals 13 residues. V was cut by 4 bases and J by 5 bases, with 9 bases left in between. Germline-derived CDR1 and CDR2 are MNHEY and SVGAGI. The CDR3 DNA reads as TGTGCCAGCAGTTGGGGCCCGAACAATGAGCAGTTCTTC. The encoded protein is CASSWGPNNEQFF.

V is TRBV19 and J is TRBJ1-4; D perhaps matches TRBD1 (6 bases). The CDR3 covers 15 residues. V shed 3 bases and J shed 8 bases, with 16 bases lying between them. Germline V gene lookup returns CDR1 LNHDA and CDR2 SQIVND (reference sequence). The CDR3 DNA reads as TGTGCCAGTAGTATCTCGGGGGGCAGAGGAGAAAAACTGTTTTTT. Its translation: CASSISGGRGEKLFF.

The genes are TRBV4-1 and TRBJ2-3; 10 bases line up with TRBD1. The CDR3 is 17 residues long. Germline V lookup: CDR1 MGHRA, CDR2 YSYEKL. Trimming took 1 base from V and 1 from J; bases not matched to a gene: 5. DNA for the CDR3: TGCGCCAGCAGCCAAGTTGGGGGGACAGGGGGCACAGATACGCAGTATTTT. Protein: CASSQVGGTGGTDTQYF.

The chain couples TRBV2 to TRBJ1-2, with D perhaps TRBD1 (5 bases). Germline V gene sequence: CDR1 SNHLY, CDR2 FYNNEI. V was cut by 7 bases and J by 4 bases, with 10 bases left in between. The CDR3 consists of 12 residues. The chain's CDR3 is CASISRVYGYTF. The CDR3 nucleotides are TGTGCCAGCATCAGCAGGGTCTATGGCTACACCTTC.

The chain carries TRBV6-4 and TRBJ1-1; TRBD1 matches at 8 bases. V lost 9 bases, J lost 1 base, and 10 bases stayed unmatched. The CDR3 totals 15 residues. Germline CDR1 MRHNA, CDR2 SNTAGT. The DNA of the CDR3 is TGTGCCAGGCGACACCGGGACAGGACGAACACTGAAGCTTTCTTT. Its translation is CARRHRDRTNTEAFF.

This sequence joins TRBV11-2 and TRBJ2-2, with TRBD1 identical over 10 bases. The V and J ends lost 4 bases and 5 bases, in that order; junction bases with no gene match: 7. The CDR3 extends over 16 amino acids. CDR1 and CDR2 (germline): SGHAT, FQNNGV. CDR3 residues: CASSSLWTGGTGELFF. The DNA of the CDR3 is TGTGCCAGCAGCTCGCTTTGGACAGGGGGGACCGGGGAGCTGTTTTTT.

The chain has TRBV6-5 and TRBJ2-7; the match to TRBD1 covers 9 bases. Germline V CDR1 and CDR2: MNHEY, SVGAGI. V was pared by 5 bases and J by 5 bases, with 7 bases of the junction left unmatched. The CDR3 is made up of 14 amino acids. The CDR3 DNA reads as TGTGCCAGCAGTCCGGGACAGGGAAAAGACGAGCAGTACTTC. This codes for CASSPGQGKDEQYF.

This chain joins TRBV6-1 and TRBJ2-1; the D gene is possibly TRBD2 (7 bases). The germline V and J ends were trimmed by 2 bases and 2 bases, with 13 bases remaining between them. The CDR3 has 16 residues. Germline CDR1 MNHNS, CDR2 SASEGT. Written as DNA, the CDR3 is TGTGCCAGCAGTGAACGGCGGGGGCCGACCTACAATGAGCAGTTCTTC. This translates into CASSERRGPTYNEQFF.

The chain combines TRBV27 with TRBJ2-3; D possibly corresponds to TRBD2 (5 bases). V was pared by 10 bases and J by 4 bases, with 21 bases between. There are 15 residues in the CDR3. The germline V gene has CDR1 MNHEY and CDR2 SMNVEV (reference sequence). This CDR3 is CATLPRTGWADTQYF. The DNA of the CDR3 is TGTGCCACCTTACCCAGGACTGGCTGGGCAGATACGCAGTATTTT.

The chain couples TRBV6-4 to TRBJ2-3; 10 nucleotides agree with TRBD2. The germline V gene encodes CDR1 MRHNA and CDR2 SNTAGT. Trimming took 0 bases from V and 5 from J; bases not matched to a gene: 5. The CDR3 extends over 16 amino acids. The DNA for the CDR3 is TGTGCCAGCAGTGACTCGGCTAGCGGGGGTGTAGATACGCAGTATTTT. Translation gives CASSDSASGGVDTQYF.

This chain uses TRBV6-1 with TRBJ2-7; D ambiguous. Germline V gene data show CDR1 as MNHNS and CDR2 as SASEGT. There are 13 residues in the CDR3. Trimming removed 4 bases at V and 2 bases at J, with 9 bases between. The CDR3 nucleotides are TGTGCCAGCAGTGCGTATATAACCTACGAGCAGTACTTC. Translated, it gives CASSAYITYEQYF.

This sequence joins TRBV9 and TRBJ2-5, with TRBD2 matching over 16 bases. This CDR3 spans 17 amino acids. Germline assignment: CDR1 SGDLS and CDR2 YYNGEE. Trimming took 2 bases from V and 3 from J; bases not matched to a gene: 4. The CDR3 sequence: CASSVGTSGGGEETQYF. CDR3 nucleotide sequence: TGTGCCAGCAGCGTTGGGACTAGCGGGGGGGGAGAAGAGACCCAGTACTTC. The full variable domain, with the rest looked up from reference TRBV9 and TRBJ2-5, is DSGVTQTPKHLITATGQRVTLRCSPRSGDLSVYWYQQSLDQGLQFLIQYYNGEERAKGNILERFSAQQFPDLHSELNLSSLELGDSALYFCASSVGTSGGGEETQYFGPGTRLLVL.

This sequence joins TRBV6-1 and TRBJ2-7; 7 bases line up with TRBD1. The CDR3 extends over 13 amino acids. Trimming removed 6 bases from V and 3 bases from J; junction bases left unmatched: 5. Germline values: CDR1 MNHNS, CDR2 SASEGT. CDR3 sequence: CASRDQGDYEQYF. Here the CDR3 DNA reads TGTGCCAGCAGAGATCAGGGGGACTACGAGCAGTACTTC.